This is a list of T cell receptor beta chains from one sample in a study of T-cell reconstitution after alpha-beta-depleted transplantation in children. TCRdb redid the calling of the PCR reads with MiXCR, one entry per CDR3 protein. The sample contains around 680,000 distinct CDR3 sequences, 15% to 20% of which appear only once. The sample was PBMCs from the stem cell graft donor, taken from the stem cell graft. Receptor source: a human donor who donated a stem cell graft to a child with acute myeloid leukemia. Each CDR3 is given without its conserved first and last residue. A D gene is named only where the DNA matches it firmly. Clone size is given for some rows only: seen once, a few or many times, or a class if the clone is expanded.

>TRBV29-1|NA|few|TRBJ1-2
SVGGRAYYGYT
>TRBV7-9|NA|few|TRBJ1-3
ASSPHSISVSGNTIY
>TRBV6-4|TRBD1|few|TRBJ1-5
ASSEISGGPQH
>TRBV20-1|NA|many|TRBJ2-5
SARRRETQY
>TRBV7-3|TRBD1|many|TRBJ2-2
ASSRTGTGTGELF
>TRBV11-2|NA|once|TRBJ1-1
ASSHQTTIQGLNTEAF
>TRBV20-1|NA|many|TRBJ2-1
SARRGPREQF
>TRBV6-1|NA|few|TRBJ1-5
ASSAFYGLYNQPQH
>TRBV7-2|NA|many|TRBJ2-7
ASSLQGGVTYEQY
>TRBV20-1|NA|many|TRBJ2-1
SASSLEQF
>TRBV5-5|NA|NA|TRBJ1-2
ASSPWTSNNYGYT
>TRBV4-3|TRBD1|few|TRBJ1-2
ASRDRGRDGYT
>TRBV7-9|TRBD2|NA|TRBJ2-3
ASSDSGGITDTQY
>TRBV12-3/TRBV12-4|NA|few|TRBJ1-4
ASSLGIRTKLF
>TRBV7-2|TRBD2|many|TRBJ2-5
ASSASGAETQY
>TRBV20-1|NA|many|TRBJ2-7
SATRDEQY
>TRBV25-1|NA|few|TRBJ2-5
ASSEWGGDQETQY
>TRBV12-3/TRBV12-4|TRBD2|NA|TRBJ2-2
ASSLPRAGLTPNRGELF
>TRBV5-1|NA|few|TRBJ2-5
ASSDPGVQTQY
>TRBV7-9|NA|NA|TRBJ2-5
ASSLYMDTRGQETQY
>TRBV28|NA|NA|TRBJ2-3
ASSFRVRTYSTDTQY
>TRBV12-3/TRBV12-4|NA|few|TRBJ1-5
ASSLGGGHYSNQPQH
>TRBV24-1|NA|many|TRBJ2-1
ATSRGATAYNEQF
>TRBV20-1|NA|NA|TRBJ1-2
SATGRSRHGYT
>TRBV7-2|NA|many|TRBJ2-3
ASSFGPGVDTQY